This T cell receptor (beta chain) stems from a study of T-cell reconstitution after alpha-beta-depleted transplantation in children. Using unique molecular identifiers, the investigators prepared the TCRbeta library. TCRdb reprocessed the PCR reads via MiXCR and lists one record per CDR3 protein. The sample holds about 540,000 distinct CDR3 sequences, 15% to 20% seen once. The sample in question was PBMCs from the stem cell graft donor, obtained from the stem cell graft. This receptor was taken from a human donor who donated a stem cell graft to a child with acute lymphoblastic leukemia.

The CDR3 sequence is CASSFGSFTDTQYF. CDR3 DNA sequence: TGTGCCAGCAGTTTCGGCTCCTTCACAGATACGCAGTATTTT. V gene TRBV6-5 combines with J gene TRBJ2-3; D call uncertain. The CDR3 totals 14 residues. Per the germline V gene, CDR1 is MNHEY and CDR2 is SVGAGI. Trimming took 4 bases from V and 2 from J, leaving 10 bases between them.